This paragraph reports one T cell receptor (beta chain). As processed by the authors: Estimated nucleated cell counts came from reference gene primer amplification. Clones were sequenced by immunoSEQ multiplex PCR, and TCRdb holds only the in-frame ones, with some missing. The V and J calls and clone size come from that table; D and trimming were worked out from the DNA. The sample has over 300,000 clones; 89% are singletons. This entry belongs to a study of blood T cell repertoires in COVID-19. Across the study: There were acute and convalescent COVID-19 samples, and they came from the United States, Italy and Spain. Nucleic acid was either cDNA or gDNA, and it came from T cells, B-cell-depleted T cells, or PBMCs.

The sample consisted of peripheral blood. The clonotype originates from a man in his forties with acute or convalescent COVID-19.

CDR3 DNA sequence: TGTGCCAGCAGCCAAGTGGGGACTAGCGGGACCGGGGAGCTGTTTTTT. This codes for CASSQVGTSGTGELFF. The V call is TRBV3-1 (or the pseudogene TRBV3-2), the J call TRBJ2-2; TRBD2 matches 12 bases. The CDR3 extends over 16 amino acids. CDR1 and CDR2 (germline): LGHDT, YNNKEL (reference sequence). V lost 1 base to trimming and J lost 5 bases; unmatched junction nucleotides: 2.